This TCR beta chain was sequenced for a study of beta chain features in type 1 diabetes. Study overall: Across the samples, roughly 98,000,000 sorted cells were examined in total. Whole-study findings and limits: VDJ junctions in type 1 diabetes patients carried more deletions and fewer insertions. When Type 1 diabetes patients were examined, their TCRB CDR3s proved moderately but significantly shorter in all four CD4+ subsets.

Expressed TCRB transcripts were sequenced because the entire RNA isolate underwent reverse transcription. The method was immunoSEQ multiplex PCR; TCRdb's version includes in-frame clones alone and lacks a portion of them. The table has hundreds of thousands of clones, 11% to 15% seen once; the top ten hold roughly 0.04%. V was trimmed by 2 bases and J by 2 bases, leaving 18 bases between them. Germline V gene lookup returns CDR1 GTSNPN and CDR2 SVGIG (reference sequence). The CDR3 loop spans 16 amino acids. Turning to this clone: Its antigen is not known.

V and J are TRBV30 and TRBJ2-5; D perhaps matches TRBD2 (6 bases). This clonotype was sampled from a young man with type 1 diabetes. Sample: naive CD4+ T cells from blood. The CDR3 sequence: CAWSLAGLGYQETQYF. In DNA form, the CDR3 reads TGTGCCTGGAGTTTGGCGGGGTTGGGATATCAAGAGACCCAGTACTTC.